The 21 T cell receptor beta chains below come from one sample, sequenced in a study of OX40 agonist ivuxolimab in advanced cancers. Sequenced by immunoSEQ multiplex PCR; TCRdb stores in-frame clones only, minus some. The data show 35,000 to 45,000 clones, over 80% seen once. The source material was CD4+ or CD8+ T cells sorted from blood, sampled in a trial of the OX40 agonist ivuxolimab. The receptors come from an adult with an advanced solid tumor such as melanoma, head and neck, liver or kidney cancer.

V usage is TRBV6-5 and J usage is TRBJ2-7; 11 bases are a match to TRBD1. This CDR3 comprises 16 residues. The J segment lost 3 bases and the V segment lost 4 bases, leaving 8 bases of the junction unmatched. From germline, CDR1 is MNHEY and CDR2 SVGAGI. In DNA, the CDR3 is TGTGCCAGCAGTTGGCACCCGGGACAGGGGGGCTACGAGCAGTACTTC. Residues: CASSWHPGQGGYEQYF.

The chain links TRBV28 to TRBJ2-7; the D gene is possibly TRBD2 (5 bases). Germline CDR1 is MDHEN and CDR2 is SYDVKM. Trimming cost V 8 bases and J 0 bases, with 11 bases left between them. The CDR3 covers 13 residues. CDR3 protein: CASRPTSSYEQYF. DNA for the CDR3: TGTGCCAGCCGACCTACTAGCTCCTACGAGCAGTACTTC. The entire variable domain, with the rest obtained from reference TRBV28 and TRBJ2-7, is as follows: DVKVTQSSRYLVKRTGEKVFLECVQDMDHENMFWYRQDPGLGLRLIYFSYDVKMKEKGDIPEGYSVSREKKERFSLILESASTNQTSMYLCASRPTSSYEQYFGPGTRLTVT.

J is TRBJ2-7 and V is TRBV4-1, with D perhaps TRBD1 (6 bases). Germline values: CDR1 MGHRA, CDR2 YSYEKL. The V and J ends lost 0 bases and 3 bases respectively, with 12 bases between them. The CDR3 runs to 15 residues. The CDR3 nucleotides read TGCGCCAGCAGCCAAGATTATGGCAGGGGCTACGAGCAGTACTTC. Translating gives CASSQDYGRGYEQYF.

The chain joins TRBV28 to TRBJ1-6; 9 bases line up with TRBD1. Germline loops: CDR1 MDHEN, CDR2 SYDVKM. This CDR3 spans 15 amino acids. V gave up 10 bases and J gave up 5 bases; unmatched junction bases: 9. The CDR3 spells CATVEDRGDNSPLHF. CDR3 DNA: TGTGCCACCGTTGAGGACAGGGGTGATAATTCACCCCTCCACTTT. The entire variable domain, with the rest obtained from reference TRBV28 and TRBJ1-6, is as follows: DVKVTQSSRYLVKRTGEKVFLECVQDMDHENMFWYRQDPGLGLRLIYFSYDVKMKEKGDIPEGYSVSREKKERFSLILESASTNQTSMYLCATVEDRGDNSPLHFGNGTRLTVT.

The count of this clone is one. This chain uses TRBV5-1 with TRBJ1-2, with D unclear. CDR1 and CDR2 (germline): SGHRS, YFSETQ. CDR3 length: 17 residues. V dropped 6 bases and J dropped 4 bases, with 25 bases sitting between them. CDR3: CASMNGSVRKKTYGYTF. CDR3 sequence (DNA): TGCGCCAGCATGAATGGATCGGTTCGAAAGAAGACCTATGGCTACACCTTC.

This clone was observed once. The junction shows a germline mismatch at one end, possibly a read error. The rearrangement links TRBV28 to TRBJ2-5, with 9 bases lining up with TRBD1. Germline V gene lookup returns CDR1 MDHEN and CDR2 SYDVKM. There are 14 residues in the CDR3. The CDR3 DNA reads as TGTGCCAGCAGTTTATACGCCGGGACAGGGATCGAAAACTTC. Translating it yields CASSLYAGTGIENF.

V gene TRBV19 combines with J gene TRBJ1-1; D call uncertain. The CDR3 contains 16 residues. Germline CDR1 is LNHDA and CDR2 is SQIVND (reference sequence). Trimming took off 1 base at V and 0 bases at J, with 12 bases between the two ends. The CDR3 spells CASSIVSHNMNTEAFF. CDR3 coding DNA: TGTGCCAGTAGTATAGTGTCGCATAACATGAACACTGAAGCTTTCTTT.

The rearrangement joins TRBV2 to TRBJ2-1, with 12 bases aligning to TRBD2. This CDR3 region has 15 residues. Trimming took 5 bases from V and 7 from J; bases not matched to a gene: 6. Per germline, CDR1 SNHLY and CDR2 FYNNEI. CDR3: CASSRTSGIVNEQFF. Here the CDR3 DNA reads TGTGCCAGCAGTAGGACTAGCGGGATAGTGAATGAGCAGTTCTTC.

The rearrangement joins TRBV9 to TRBJ2-3, with D possibly TRBD2 on 6 matching bases. Germline values: CDR1 SGDLS, CDR2 YYNGEE. Trimming took 1 base from V and 0 from J, leaving 9 bases between them. This CDR3 has 15 amino acids. The DNA of the CDR3 is TGTGCCAGCAGCGTAAGCAGCGGGAGCACAGATACGCAGTATTTT. Its protein is CASSVSSGSTDTQYF.

V and J are TRBV6-6 and TRBJ2-7, with 7 bases matching TRBD2. This CDR3 contains 11 residues. Trimming removed 7 bases from V and 7 bases from J; junction bases left unmatched: 4. CDR1 and CDR2 from the germline V gene are MNHNY and SVGAGI (reference sequence). The CDR3 DNA follows: TGTGCCAGCACCCCCGGGGGGGAGCAGTACTTC. The encoded protein is CASTPGGEQYF.

The chain couples TRBV6-1 to TRBJ1-1, with 7 bases lining up with TRBD1. Looked up from germline, CDR1 is MNHNS and CDR2 is SASEGT. This CDR3 has 14 amino acids. The J segment lost 6 bases and the V segment lost 6 bases, leaving 10 bases of the junction unmatched. The CDR3 sequence is CASSPTGTVAEAFF. Written as DNA, the CDR3 is TGTGCCAGCAGCCCGACAGGGACTGTCGCTGAAGCTTTCTTT.

The genes are TRBV7-2 and TRBJ2-5; TRBD2 matches at 7 bases. Germline lookup yields CDR1 SGHTA and CDR2 FQGNSA. V lost 5 bases to trimming and J lost 2 bases; unmatched junction nucleotides: 5. The CDR3 has 14 amino acids. CDR3 protein: CASSLRDYQETQYF. CDR3 nucleotide sequence: TGTGCCAGCAGCCTAAGGGACTATCAAGAGACCCAGTACTTC.

This chain links TRBV6-5 with TRBJ2-5; D unresolved. V dropped 5 bases and J dropped 2 bases, with 9 bases sitting between them. The CDR3 is 13 residues long. Germline CDR1 reads MNHEY; CDR2 reads SVGAGI. CDR3 DNA: TGTGCCAGCAGTGAAGGCATACAAGAGACCCAGTACTTC. It codes for CASSEGIQETQYF.

This clone is a singleton in its sample. The gene calls are TRBV9 and TRBJ2-1, with D maybe TRBD1 (6 bases). The CDR3 extends over 14 amino acids. V shed 4 bases and J shed 12 bases, with 20 bases lying between them. Germline V gene data show CDR1 as SGDLS and CDR2 as YYNGEE. CDR3 in DNA: TGTGCCAGCAGCTACAACAGGGCCGGGGCCTGGCAGTTCTTC. It codes for CASSYNRAGAWQFF.

The chain couples TRBV11-2 to TRBJ2-3; 7 bases agree with TRBD2. Per the germline V gene, CDR1 is SGHAT and CDR2 is FQNNGV. There are 17 residues in the CDR3. J gave up 2 bases and V 4 bases, and 12 bases lay outside the gene matches. The CDR3 is CASSYGRRGGNTDTQYF. In DNA, the CDR3 is TGTGCCAGCAGCTACGGACGCCGCGGGGGAAACACAGATACGCAGTATTTT. Drawing the rest from reference TRBV11-2 and TRBJ2-3, the complete variable domain is EAGVAQSPRYKIIEKRQSVAFWCNPISGHATLYWYQQILGQGPKLLIQFQNNGVVDDSQLPKDRFSAERLKGVDSTLKIQPAKLEDSAVYLCASSYGRRGGNTDTQYFGPGTRLTVL.

The rearrangement joins TRBV9 to TRBJ2-7; 7 nucleotides line up with TRBD2. Trimming took 4 bases from V and 7 from J; bases not matched to a gene: 8. Germline-derived CDR1 and CDR2 are SGDLS and YYNGEE. The CDR3 is 13 residues long. Here the CDR3 reads CASSPRAGREQYF. As DNA, the CDR3 is TGTGCCAGCAGCCCCAGAGCGGGACGGGAGCAGTACTTC.

The chain has TRBV2 and TRBJ2-7; TRBD2 matches at 12 bases. The CDR3 runs 15 residues. V shed 6 bases, J shed 2 bases, and the junction held 5 bases outside the gene matches. Per the germline V gene, CDR1 is SNHLY and CDR2 is FYNNEI. The CDR3 bases are TGTGCCAGCAGCGCAACTAGCGGGAGGACCTACGAGCAGTACTTC. Protein: CASSATSGRTYEQYF. Full variable domain (missing parts from reference TRBV2 and TRBJ2-7): EPEVTQTPSHQVTQMGQEVILRCVPISNHLYFYWYRQILGQKVEFLVSFYNNEISEKSEIFDDQFSVERPDGSNFTLKIRSTKLEDSAMYFCASSATSGRTYEQYFGPGTRLTVT.

The chain carries TRBV6-1 and TRBJ2-1; TRBD1 agrees at 9 bases. This CDR3 comprises 13 residues. J gave up 10 bases and V 5 bases, and 6 bases lay outside the gene matches. Germline V CDR1 and CDR2: MNHNS, SASEGT. The CDR3, as DNA: TGTGCCAGCAGTAGGGACAGGGAGAAGGAGCAGTTCTTC. Its protein is CASSRDREKEQFF.

This clone appeared a single time. The chain combines TRBV11-3 with TRBJ2-1; 8 bases agree with TRBD2. The CDR3 runs to 15 residues. CDR1 and CDR2 (germline): SGHNT, YENEEA. Losses at the gene ends were 1 base for V and 8 bases for J; bases not matched to a gene: 7. The CDR3 nucleotides read TGTGCCAGCAGCTTAGGAGCGGGAGCCCTGGATGAGCAGTTCTTC. Its protein is CASSLGAGALDEQFF.

The V and J genes are TRBV29-1 and TRBJ2-7; perhaps TRBD1 as D (6 bases). The V gene lost 0 bases and the J gene lost 7 bases, with 16 bases spanning the gap. This CDR3 spans 14 amino acids. The germline V gene encodes CDR1 SQVTM and CDR2 ANQGSEA. CDR3 bases: TGCAGCGTTGAAGATGGGGACATGTCGGGGGAGCAGTACTTC. The encoded protein is CSVEDGDMSGEQYF.

This clone was detected a few times. The chain links TRBV5-6 to TRBJ1-1; possibly TRBD1 for D (5 bases). V gave up 5 bases and J gave up 1 base, with 15 bases separating them. CDR1 is SGHDT and CDR2 is YYEEEE in the germline V gene. This CDR3 region has 15 residues. CDR3 nucleotide sequence: TGTGCCAGCAGGTTCGAGGGGCAGGGGAACACTGAAGCTTTCTTT. Residues: CASRFEGQGNTEAFF.